This T cell receptor (beta chain) is from a study of shared T cell receptors in the human thymus. Germline CDR1 and CDR2: SGHDN and FVKESK. V lost 2 bases to trimming and J lost 4 bases, with 8 bases between them. The CDR3 covers 13 residues. Details on this clone: Other DNA sequences within the sample encode an identical CDR3.

Only in-frame clones appear in the TCRdb table, and some are missing; sequencing was by immunoSEQ multiplex PCR. The sample lists about 660,000 clones, approximately 88% seen once, with 0.0095% to 0.011% in the top ten. These same records also appear under a second study, on human thymus T cells. That source notes: Healthy Finnish infants having corrective surgery for congenital heart defects served as donors. It was from resections taken during corrective heart surgery that the thymus tissue came. Apparent bias marked the V and J gene usage of thymic and blood repertoires.

Sample: thymocytes. This TCR was sampled from a boy younger than two with a congenital heart defect. The chain joins TRBV14 to TRBJ1-1, with D perhaps matching TRBD1 (6 bases). The chain's CDR3 is CASSQQGGTEAFF. The CDR3 DNA reads as TGTGCCAGCAGCCAACAAGGGGGCACTGAAGCTTTCTTT.